What follows are 25 T cell receptor beta chains derived from one specimen sequenced in a study of cytomegalovirus exposure and HLA in healthy donors. Both 60 Vbeta primers and 13 Jbeta primers went into the PCR. Assay: immunoSEQ multiplex PCR; the TCRdb copy retains only in-frame clones and omits some. Found here are about 160,000 clones, over 75% of them singletons; the top ten hold about 1.4%. Sequencing was performed on PBMCs. Receptors originate from a woman between 25 and 40 years old in good health and CMV-seronegative.

V is TRBV30 and J is TRBJ2-7; the match to TRBD1 covers 8 bases. The V segment lost 4 bases and the J segment 5 bases; nucleotides outside the gene matches: 13. Germline CDR1 reads GTSNPN; CDR2 reads SVGIG (reference sequence). The CDR3 consists of 15 residues. The CDR3 coding sequence is TGTGCCTGGACCCGCCCCGACAGGGGCAGCCACGAGCAGTACTTC. Translation gives CAWTRPDRGSHEQYF.

The V and J genes are TRBV2 and TRBJ2-1; D is unclear. The V end lost 3 bases, the J end lost 6 bases, and 6 bases lay between the germline ends. Germline V CDR1 and CDR2: SNHLY, FYNNEI. The CDR3 is made up of 12 amino acids. This CDR3 reads CASSDTGNEQFF. Written as DNA, the CDR3 is TGTGCCAGCAGTGATACCGGCAATGAGCAGTTCTTC.

The J gene is TRBJ2-5, the V gene TRBV5-4, with 7 positions matching TRBD1. Germline CDR1 is SGHNT and CDR2 is YYREEE (reference sequence). This CDR3 spans 15 amino acids. V lost 3 bases, J lost 4 bases, and 9 bases stayed unmatched. CDR3 residues: CASSSRQGRGETQYF. The CDR3 region has the DNA TGTGCCAGCAGCTCGAGACAGGGTAGGGGAGAGACCCAGTACTTC.

V is TRBV6-4 and J is TRBJ1-6; tentative D call: TRBD1 (6 bases). CDR1 MRHNA and CDR2 SNTAGT come from the germline V gene. Trimming stripped 3 bases from V and 6 bases from J, with 12 bases between. This CDR3 has 15 amino acids. The CDR3 DNA reads TGTGCCAGCAGTGAAGCGGGGGCGGGTAATTCACCCCTCCACTTT. This translates into CASSEAGAGNSPLHF.

In the case of this clone: At one end, the junction sequence differs from germline, possibly due to a read error. The CDR3 reads CASSPAGGRLSGANGLTF. The CDR3 region has the DNA TGTGCCAGCAGCCCCGCGGGGGGGCGACTCTCTGGGGCCAACGGCCTGACTTTC. This chain uses TRBV7-3 with TRBJ2-6; TRBD2 matches at 9 bases. Germline CDR1 is SGHTA and CDR2 is FQGTGA. This CDR3 is 18 amino acids long.

The chain combines TRBV9 with TRBJ1-2, with D tentatively TRBD1 (6 bases). The germline V and J ends were trimmed by 8 bases and 4 bases, with 15 bases remaining between them. The V gene's germline CDR1 is SGDLS and CDR2 YYNGEE. The CDR3 covers 13 residues. The CDR3 DNA reads as TGTGCCAGTTCCACAAGGGGGAGCTATGGCTACACCTTC. This sequence encodes CASSTRGSYGYTF.

The DNA for the CDR3 is TGTGCCAGCAGCTTAGGGGGAGGAGGAAACACCATATATTTT. Translated: CASSLGGGGNTIYF. V usage is TRBV7-8 and J usage is TRBJ1-3; unclear D gene. Germline V lookup: CDR1 SGHVS, CDR2 FQNEAQ. This CDR3 region has 14 residues. The germline V and J ends were trimmed by 1 base and 4 bases, with 8 bases remaining between them.

The V gene is TRBV27, the J gene TRBJ2-5; maybe TRBD2 (6 bases). V gave up 7 bases and J gave up 5 bases, with 17 bases separating them. Germline V gene lookup returns CDR1 MNHEY and CDR2 SMNVEV (reference sequence). The CDR3 extends over 14 amino acids. DNA of the CDR3: TGTGCCAGCAAGGCGGGGTCCCCAGGGGAGACCCAGTACTTC. Translated: CASKAGSPGETQYF.

The rearrangement joins TRBV5-1 to TRBJ2-7, with D possibly matching TRBD1 (6 bases). Germline CDR1 SGHRS, CDR2 YFSETQ. The CDR3 spans 18 residues. Trimming took off 4 bases at V and 2 bases at J, with 25 bases between the two ends. For the CDR3, the DNA is TGCGCCAGCAGCCTGGAGGCAGGGGAAAACGAGACTCCCTACGAGCAGTACTTC. It specifies CASSLEAGENETPYEQYF. Full variable domain (remainder filled in from reference TRBV5-1 and TRBJ2-7): KAGVTQTPRYLIKTRGQQVTLSCSPISGHRSVSWYQQTPGQGLQFLFEYFSETQRNKGNFPGRFSGRQFSNSRSEMNVSTLELGDSALYLCASSLEAGENETPYEQYFGPGTRLTVT.

This sequence joins TRBV28 and TRBJ1-2, with 8 bases matching TRBD1. Looked up from germline, CDR1 is MDHEN and CDR2 is SYDVKM. With 5 bases clipped from V and 4 bases from J, the junction kept 12 bases outside the gene matches. The CDR3 consists of 16 residues. The CDR3 nucleotides are TGTGCCAGCAGTCCAGGGGGCGCGGGGGTGGCCTATGGCTACACCTTC. It translates to CASSPGGAGVAYGYTF.

The chain is built from TRBV2 and TRBJ1-5; no clear D gene. CDR1 and CDR2 from the germline V gene are SNHLY and FYNNEI. Trimming pared 0 bases from V and 10 bases from J, leaving 10 bases between. CDR3 size: 13 residues. The CDR3 region has the DNA TGTGCCAGCAGTGAAGCGCTTATGGGCCCCCAGCATTTT. It specifies CASSEALMGPQHF.

The chain combines TRBV5-1 with TRBJ1-3; D ambiguous. This CDR3 region has 14 residues. Germline values: CDR1 SGHRS, CDR2 YFSETQ. The V gene lost 5 bases and the J gene lost 0 bases, with 9 bases spanning the gap. The CDR3 protein is CASSWEGSGNTIYF. The CDR3, as DNA: TGCGCCAGCAGTTGGGAGGGCTCTGGAAACACCATATATTTT.

The V gene is TRBV2, the J gene TRBJ1-2; D may be TRBD1 (5 bases). This CDR3 comprises 16 residues. Germline CDR1 is SNHLY and CDR2 is FYNNEI. V was trimmed by 0 bases and J by 4 bases, leaving 15 bases between them. The CDR3 nucleotides read TGTGCCAGCAGTGAAGCGCTGGAGGGGCCCACCTATGGCTACACCTTC. Protein sequence: CASSEALEGPTYGYTF.

This chain joins TRBV6-1 and TRBJ1-6; D gene unclear. The V end lost 4 bases, the J end lost 5 bases, and 6 bases lay between the germline ends. CDR1 and CDR2 from the germline V gene are MNHNS and SASEGT. CDR3 size: 13 residues. The CDR3 region is CASSGGNNSPLHF. As DNA, the CDR3 is TGTGCCAGCAGTGGAGGAAATAATTCACCCCTCCACTTT.

The chain joins TRBV5-4 to TRBJ2-7; TRBD1 is a possible D gene (6 bases). Deletions cut 4 bases from V and 7 bases from J, with 21 bases between. The V gene's germline CDR1 is SGHNT and CDR2 YYREEE (reference sequence). The CDR3 length is 15 residues. CDR3 sequence reads: CASSLQGSGVGEQYF. The CDR3 region has the DNA TGTGCCAGCAGCCTACAGGGAAGTGGGGTTGGGGAGCAGTACTTC.

The rearrangement links TRBV2 to TRBJ1-1; D not certain. Germline CDR1 reads SNHLY; CDR2 reads FYNNEI. The V gene lost 2 bases and the J gene lost 2 bases, with 24 bases spanning the gap. The CDR3 extends over 19 amino acids. The CDR3 region is CASSETVPTARRRNTEAFF. CDR3 in DNA: TGTGCCAGCAGTGAAACGGTCCCTACCGCCCGCCGAAGAAACACTGAAGCTTTCTTT.

CDR3 coding DNA: TGTGCCAGCAGCTTGTCGTGGGACACCTATGGCTACACCTTC. Protein sequence: CASSLSWDTYGYTF. This chain connects TRBV7-2 to TRBJ1-2, with D possibly TRBD1 on 6 matching bases. Germline-derived CDR1 and CDR2 are SGHTA and FQGNSA. The CDR3 contains 14 residues. Trimming cost V 3 bases and J 4 bases, with 12 bases left between them.

V is TRBV11-3 and J is TRBJ1-5; no reliable D call. The CDR3 extends over 16 amino acids. Deletions cut 5 bases from V and 4 bases from J, with 18 bases between. Germline V lookup: CDR1 SGHNT, CDR2 YENEEA. CDR3 in amino acids: CASSRVSRRLNQPQHF. The CDR3 DNA reads TGTGCCAGCAGCCGGGTTTCCCGGCGACTAAATCAGCCCCAGCATTTT.

This clone has just a few counts. The chain recombines TRBV7-2 with TRBJ1-1; D not resolved. The CDR3 covers 15 residues. Germline CDR1 is SGHTA and CDR2 is FQGNSA. V was pared by 4 bases and J by 0 bases, with 12 bases between. The CDR3 DNA reads TGTGCCAGCAGCTCAGACATAAGCTTGAACACTGAAGCTTTCTTT. Translating gives CASSSDISLNTEAFF.

This chain links TRBV7-2 with TRBJ1-2; D remains unclear. This CDR3 spans 13 amino acids. Germline V gene data show CDR1 as SGHTA and CDR2 as FQGNSA. Deletions cut 2 bases from V and 4 bases from J, with 8 bases between. In DNA form, the CDR3 reads TGTGCCAGCAGCTTAAGCGCGGGCTATGGCTACACCTTC. Encoded protein: CASSLSAGYGYTF.

This clone was seen a few times. V gene TRBV5-1 combines with J gene TRBJ1-1; 8 positions match TRBD1. The length of the CDR3 is 15 residues. Germline V CDR1 and CDR2: SGHRS, YFSETQ. V dropped 3 bases and J dropped 1; count of bases not matched to a gene: 5. The CDR3 DNA is TGCGCCAGCAGCTACACGACAGGGGAGAACACTGAAGCTTTCTTT. Its protein product is CASSYTTGENTEAFF. The entire variable domain, with the rest obtained from reference TRBV5-1 and TRBJ1-1, is as follows: KAGVTQTPRYLIKTRGQQVTLSCSPISGHRSVSWYQQTPGQGLQFLFEYFSETQRNKGNFPGRFSGRQFSNSRSEMNVSTLELGDSALYLCASSYTTGENTEAFFGQGTRLTVV.

About this clone itself: The junction does not match germline at one end; this may be a read error. The gene calls are TRBV7-7 and TRBJ2-7; D might be TRBD2 (6 bases). CDR1 SSHAT and CDR2 FNYEAQ come from the germline V gene (reference sequence). This CDR3 is built from 17 residues. The CDR3 DNA is TGTGCTAGCAGCTTAGCAGTCGGGAGAAAGCTATACTACGAGCAGTACTTC. Its translation: CASSLAVGRKLYYEQYF.

The rearrangement uses TRBV6-6 and TRBJ2-5, with TRBD2 identical over 10 bases. The CDR3 is 14 amino acids. Germline-derived CDR1 and CDR2 are MNHNY and SVGAGI (reference sequence). V lost 7 bases, J lost 5 bases, and 7 bases stayed unmatched. The CDR3 DNA is TGTGCCAGCAAGATAGCGGGGGGTTATGAGACCCAGTACTTC. Protein sequence: CASKIAGGYETQYF.

The chain joins TRBV7-9 to TRBJ1-1; D is uncertain. The CDR3 runs 15 residues. Trimming removed 4 bases from V and 0 bases from J, with 12 bases in between. Germline assignment: CDR1 SEHNR and CDR2 FQNEAQ (reference sequence). The CDR3 loop reads CASSSQSGLNTEAFF. CDR3 bases: TGTGCCAGCAGCTCTCAATCGGGATTGAACACTGAAGCTTTCTTT.

V is TRBV6-6 and J is TRBJ1-5; 7 nucleotides line up with TRBD1. Germline loops: CDR1 MNHNY, CDR2 SVGAGI (reference sequence). The V gene end was trimmed by 0 bases and the J gene end by 7 bases; junction bases not matched to a gene: 9. The CDR3 is made up of 16 amino acids. As DNA, the CDR3 is TGTGCCAGCAGTTACTCCCCAGACAGGGTAGGCCAGCCCCAGCATTTT. Its translation is CASSYSPDRVGQPQHF.